A single sample is the source of the 15 T cell receptor beta chains below, sequenced in a study of CD4 T cells in relation to SARS-CoV-2 and coronaviruses. CD4+ T cells from unexposed donors were obtained before the COVID-19 pandemic (2011-2018). Method: immunoSEQ multiplex PCR; TCRdb's copy keeps in-frame clones and lacks some. The sample gives about 59,000 clones, 86% of which show up once; approximately 1.5% is in the top ten. Sample: memory CD4+ T cells from PBMCs. These receptors came from a human donor in good health.

CDR3 nucleotide sequence: TGTGCCAGCAGCTTCTTAGCGGGTGCGGGGGAGCAGTACTTC. Translated, it gives CASSFLAGAGEQYF. The chain combines TRBV11-2 with TRBJ2-7; TRBD2 matches at 7 bases. Unmatched junction bases numbered 9, after V lost 3 bases and J lost 7 bases. Germline V gene data show CDR1 as SGHAT and CDR2 as FQNNGV. The length of the CDR3 is 14 residues.

The chain carries TRBV4-1 and TRBJ1-3; possibly TRBD1 for D (6 bases). This CDR3 spans 17 amino acids. Germline V CDR1 and CDR2: MGHRA, YSYEKL. V lost 0 bases, J lost 3 bases, and 15 bases lay in between. The CDR3 nucleotides are TGCGCCAGCAGCCAAGATGACAGGCCCCCGCTTGGAAACACCATATATTTT. This sequence encodes CASSQDDRPPLGNTIYF.

The chain uses TRBV3-1 (or the pseudogene TRBV3-2) and TRBJ2-1, with TRBD1 identical over 9 bases. J lost 5 bases, V lost 4 bases, and 12 bases had no gene match. The CDR3 extends over 17 amino acids. Germline V gene lookup returns CDR1 LGHDT and CDR2 YNNKEL (reference sequence). CDR3 region: CASSRSLQGAQNNEQFF. The CDR3 coding sequence is TGTGCCAGCAGCCGAAGCCTACAGGGGGCGCAGAACAATGAGCAGTTCTTC.

V and J are TRBV11-3 and TRBJ2-7, with D unclear. CDR3 length: 14 residues. The V gene lost 0 bases and the J gene lost 4 bases, with 10 bases spanning the gap. The germline gives CDR1 SGHNT, CDR2 YENEEA. The CDR3, as DNA: TGTGCCAGCAGCTTAGATCAGTACACTTACGAGCAGTACTTC. It yields the protein CASSLDQYTYEQYF.

The chain recombines TRBV5-1 with TRBJ2-2; D is undetermined. The length of the CDR3 is 17 residues. V lost 2 bases to trimming and J lost 9 bases, with 23 bases between them. Per the germline V gene, CDR1 is SGHRS and CDR2 is YFSETQ. The CDR3 sequence: CASSFQLGAVGRRELFF. The CDR3 DNA reads TGCGCCAGCAGCTTTCAACTCGGCGCGGTGGGTCGACGGGAGCTGTTTTTT.

Only one count was recorded for this clone. The rearrangement uses TRBV7-6 and TRBJ2-1, with 9 bases lining up with TRBD1. This CDR3 has 15 amino acids. V shed 0 bases and J 6 bases; nucleotides not matched to a gene: 3. Germline assignment: CDR1 SGHVS and CDR2 FNYEAQ. The CDR3 protein is CASSLAGQGFNEQFF. CDR3 nucleotide sequence: TGTGCCAGCAGCTTAGCGGGACAGGGTTTCAATGAGCAGTTCTTC.

The chain employs TRBV28 and TRBJ1-5, with unresolved D. The V and J ends lost 6 bases and 0 bases respectively, with 3 bases between them. CDR1 and CDR2 from the germline V gene are MDHEN and SYDVKM. The CDR3 sequence is 12 residues long. CDR3 loop: CASRDSNQPQHF. CDR3 DNA sequence: TGTGCCAGCAGAGATAGCAATCAGCCCCAGCATTTT.

The chain employs TRBV7-2 and TRBJ2-1, with no clear D. V was trimmed by 5 bases and J by 1 base, leaving 12 bases between them. This CDR3 contains 15 residues. Germline CDR1 SGHTA, CDR2 FQGNSA. In DNA form, the CDR3 reads TGTGCCAGCAGCCCCCAGACTGGGTCCTACAATGAGCAGTTCTTC. It yields the protein CASSPQTGSYNEQFF. The variable domain in full, with the rest retrieved from reference TRBV7-2 and TRBJ2-1, is GAGVSQSPSNKVTEKGKDVELRCDPISGHTALYWYRQSLGQGLEFLIYFQGNSAPDKSGLPSDRFSAERTGGSVSTLTIQRTQQEDSAVYLCASSPQTGSYNEQFFGPGTRLTVL.

V is TRBV18 and J is TRBJ1-5; unclear D gene. CDR3 length equals 16 residues. CDR1 and CDR2 from the germline V gene are KGHSH and LQKENI. The ends were cut back, 5 bases at V and 7 bases at J, with 21 bases in the middle. Here the CDR3 DNA reads TGTGCCAGCTCAGAACCACGGGGAGGGTCGGTGCAGCCCCAGCATTTT. Amino acids: CASSEPRGGSVQPQHF.

This clone is a singleton in its sample. The CDR3 reads CASRRLGDHTEAFF. The CDR3, as DNA: TGTGCCAGCCGACGCTTGGGCGACCACACTGAAGCTTTCTTT. The rearrangement joins TRBV2 to TRBJ1-1, with D hard to call. Per germline, CDR1 SNHLY and CDR2 FYNNEI. This CDR3 is built from 14 residues. V gave up 8 bases and J gave up 3 bases, with 16 bases separating them. The full variable domain, its missing parts supplied by reference TRBV2 and TRBJ1-1, is EPEVTQTPSHQVTQMGQEVILRCVPISNHLYFYWYRQILGQKVEFLVSFYNNEISEKSEIFDDQFSVERPDGSNFTLKIRSTKLEDSAMYFCASRRLGDHTEAFFGQGTRLTVV.

In this sample, this clone turned up a few times. This chain connects TRBV19 to TRBJ2-3; 7 positions match TRBD1. The CDR3 length is 14 residues. The germline gives CDR1 LNHDA, CDR2 SQIVND (reference sequence). V dropped 6 bases and J dropped 2; count of bases not matched to a gene: 5. Written as DNA, the CDR3 is TGTGCCAGTAGGGGACAGCTAAACACAGATACGCAGTATTTT. Encoded protein: CASRGQLNTDTQYF. Full variable domain (rest looked up from reference TRBV19 and TRBJ2-3): DGGITQSPKYLFRKEGQNVTLSCEQNLNHDAMYWYRQDPGQGLRLIYYSQIVNDFQKGDIAEGYSVSREKKESFPLTVTSAQKNPTAFYLCASRGQLNTDTQYFGPGTRLTVL.

This clone was detected only once. The gene calls are TRBV11-2 and TRBJ2-4; D remains unclear. Germline V gives CDR1 SGHAT, CDR2 FQNNGV. The CDR3 is 14 residues long. The V end lost 0 bases, the J end lost 7 bases, and 10 bases lay between the germline ends. CDR3 amino acids: CASSLEANGNIQYF. DNA for the CDR3: TGTGCCAGCAGCTTAGAGGCCAATGGGAACATTCAGTACTTC.

This chain links TRBV6-5 with TRBJ2-1; tentatively, D is TRBD2 (6 bases). The germline V and J ends were trimmed by 8 bases and 3 bases, with 8 bases remaining between them. The CDR3 sequence is 12 residues long. CDR1 is MNHEY, CDR2 SVGAGI, per germline. The CDR3: CASPGGYNEQFF. The CDR3, as DNA: TGTGCCAGCCCCGGGGGCTACAATGAGCAGTTCTTC.

The rearrangement links TRBV24-1 to TRBJ2-7; 10 positions agree with TRBD1. Germline lookup yields CDR1 KGHDR and CDR2 SFDVKD. This CDR3 region has 15 residues. J gave up 2 bases and V 3 bases, and 3 bases lay outside the gene matches. CDR3 DNA: TGTGCCACCAGTGATGACGGGACAGGGGCCTACGAGCAGTACTTC. The encoded protein is CATSDDGTGAYEQYF.

This chain links TRBV5-1 with TRBJ1-6, with a weak D call TRBD1 (5 bases). The CDR3 has 14 amino acids. Trimming cost V 8 bases and J 0 bases, with 9 bases left between them. The germline CDR1 and CDR2 sequences are SGHRS and YFSETQ. CDR3 DNA sequence: TGCGCCAGTCCAGGGAGCTCCTATAATTCACCCCTCCACTTT. Amino acids: CASPGSSYNSPLHF.